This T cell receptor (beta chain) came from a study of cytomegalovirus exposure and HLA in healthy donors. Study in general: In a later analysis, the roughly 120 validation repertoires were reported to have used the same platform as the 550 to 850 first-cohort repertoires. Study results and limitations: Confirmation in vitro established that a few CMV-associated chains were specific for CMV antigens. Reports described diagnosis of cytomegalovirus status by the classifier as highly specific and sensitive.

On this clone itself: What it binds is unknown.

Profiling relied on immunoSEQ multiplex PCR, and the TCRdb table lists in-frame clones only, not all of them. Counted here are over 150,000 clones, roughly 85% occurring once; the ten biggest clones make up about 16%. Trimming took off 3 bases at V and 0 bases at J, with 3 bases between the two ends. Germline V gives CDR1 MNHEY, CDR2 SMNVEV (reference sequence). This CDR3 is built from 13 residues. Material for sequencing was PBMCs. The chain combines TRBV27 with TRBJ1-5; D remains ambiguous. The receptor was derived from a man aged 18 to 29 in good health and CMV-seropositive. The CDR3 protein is CASSFNSNQPQHF. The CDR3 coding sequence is TGTGCCAGCAGTTTTAATAGCAATCAGCCCCAGCATTTT.